The present T cell receptor beta chain was sequenced within a study of ipilimumab plus nivolumab after autologous stem cell transplantation. Across the whole study: A median of roughly eight nivolumab and 5 or 6 ipilimumab doses were given. The DLBCL group included primary refractory and relapsed cases.

Ipilimumab, 1 mg/kg, started 14 to 28 days after autologous transplant. Patients received nivolumab 3 mg/kg at weeks 1, 4, 7, 10, then fortnightly to week 26. Measured with immunoSEQ multiplex PCR; TCRdb has only the in-frame clones, and not every one. The sample records 15,000 to 20,000 clones, around 81% being singletons. Trimming cost V 4 bases and J 8 bases; bases outside gene matches: 11. In germline, CDR1 is MNHNS, CDR2 SASEGT. This CDR3 has 16 residues. The specimen comprised PBMCs, sampled in a trial of ipilimumab plus nivolumab as post-transplant consolidation. The clonotype originates from a male donor with diffuse large B-cell lymphoma. V and J are TRBV6-1 and TRBJ1-2; 12 bases line up with TRBD1. The CDR3 nucleotides read TGTGCCAGCAGTGTCCGGGACAGGGGGCGAAGGAAGGGCTACACCTTC. Translating it yields CASSVRDRGRRKGYTF.